This record covers a single T cell receptor beta chain. Its antigen is as yet unknown. The sequence runs out 3 residues before the end of the CDR3; the remainder is reconstructed from the germline J gene. These data come from a study of T cells in women clearing cervical HPV infection. Turning to the study itself: Blood came at first lesion visit for cases, post-clearance for controls. Study-wide results and limits: A classifier using richness and V gene abundances reached an AUC of approximately 0.79.

immunoSEQ multiplex PCR used an average of about 1.3 ug genomic DNA. Assay: immunoSEQ multiplex PCR; the TCRdb copy retains only in-frame clones and omits some. The sample data list more than 30,000 clones. Germline assignment: CDR1 MGHRA and CDR2 YSYEKL. The CDR3 sequence is 16 residues long. The V gene end was trimmed by 3 bases and the J gene end by 6 bases; junction bases not matched to a gene: 10. The chain links TRBV4-1 to TRBJ2-2; 7 bases fit TRBD2. Material: blood buffy coat. The sequence derives from a woman between 18 and 70 years old with a cervical HPV16 infection that either progressed to CIN3+ or cleared (not recorded which). The CDR3 sequence: CASSQATSALAGELFF. Incomplete CDR3 DNA: TGCGCCAGCAGCCAGGCTACTAGCGCACTCGCCGGGGAG.